This T cell receptor (beta chain) was found in a study of T cell responses to AZD1222 COVID-19 vaccine. This CDR3 has 14 amino acids. Between the trimmed V and J ends, which lost 5 bases and 4 bases, there was a span of 14 bases. Germline CDR1 SGHAT, CDR2 FQNNGV. On this clone itself: Its antigen is not known.

Points from the study as a whole: The donor cohort was predominantly white British with a female majority, and clonal diversity may have been underestimated. An increase in Spike-specific TCR breadth and depth was observed after two AZD1222 doses. Per reports, nearly half of all spike-specific TCRs target regions that are unmutated in variants.

The analysis combined second doses at about 4 or about 12 weeks. Assay used: immunoSEQ multiplex PCR; TCRdb lists only in-frame clones, some missing. The sample lists around 80,000 clones, about four fifths seen once, with 1.3% in the top ten. The V and J genes are TRBV11-2 and TRBJ1-1; tentative D call: TRBD1 (6 bases). The sample consisted of peripheral blood, taken 28 days after the second AZD1222 dose. The sequence came from an adult who received the AZD1222 COVID-19 vaccine. CDR3 in amino acids: CASSAYQGSTEAFF. CDR3 sequence (DNA): TGTGCCAGCAGCGCTTACCAGGGGAGCACTGAAGCTTTCTTT.